Following are 16 T cell receptor beta chains from one sample sequenced in a study of T cell changes during pregnancy in multiple sclerosis. Repertoires were generated with immunoSEQ multiplex PCR, while TCRdb's copy carries only in-frame clones and drops some. The data contain approximately 60,000 clones, 80% to 95% of them singletons. The sequences come from CD4+ T cells from peripheral blood mononuclear cells, collected before pregnancy. Every receptor here comes from a female donor with multiple sclerosis, enrolled in a pregnancy study.

The V gene is TRBV28, the J gene TRBJ2-3, with D unresolved. CDR3 size: 11 residues. The V and J ends lost 2 bases and 6 bases respectively, with 3 bases between them. CDR1 is MDHEN, CDR2 SYDVKM, per germline. The CDR3 sequence is CASSLADTQYF. In nucleotides, the CDR3 is TGTGCCAGCAGTTTAGCGGATACGCAGTATTTT. The full variable domain, in which reference TRBV28 and TRBJ2-3 provide the parts outside the CDR3, is DVKVTQSSRYLVKRTGEKVFLECVQDMDHENMFWYRQDPGLGLRLIYFSYDVKMKEKGDIPEGYSVSREKKERFSLILESASTNQTSMYLCASSLADTQYFGPGTRLTVL.

This clone was observed a single time. The chain uses TRBV28 and TRBJ2-1; 10 bases line up with TRBD2. This CDR3 is 14 amino acids long. V shed 7 bases and J 8 bases; nucleotides not matched to a gene: 8. Germline V lookup: CDR1 MDHEN, CDR2 SYDVKM. This CDR3 is CASMTSGPGDEQFF. CDR3 coding DNA: TGTGCCAGCATGACTAGCGGGCCGGGAGATGAGCAGTTCTTC.

This chain connects TRBV5-4 to TRBJ2-1, with D possibly matching TRBD2 (5 bases). Trimming took 0 bases from V and 0 from J, leaving 7 bases between them. This CDR3 spans 15 amino acids. The germline gives CDR1 SGHNT, CDR2 YYREEE (reference sequence). The CDR3 region is CASSLAGSSYNEQFF. The CDR3 bases are TGTGCCAGCAGCTTGGCGGGGAGCTCCTACAATGAGCAGTTCTTC.

The chain recombines TRBV27 with TRBJ1-4; possible D gene TRBD1, 6 bases. The V end lost 5 bases, the J end lost 1 base, and 14 bases lay between the germline ends. CDR1 is MNHEY and CDR2 is SMNVEV in the germline V gene (reference sequence). CDR3 length: 16 amino acids. Here the CDR3 DNA reads TGTGCCAGCAGTCTGATTCCCAGGGGAACTAATGAAAAACTGTTTTTT. Translated: CASSLIPRGTNEKLFF. Full variable domain (missing parts from reference TRBV27 and TRBJ1-4): EAQVTQNPRYLITVTGKKLTVTCSQNMNHEYMSWYRQDPGLGLRQIYYSMNVEVTDKGDVPEGYKVSRKEKRNFPLILESPSPNQTSLYFCASSLIPRGTNEKLFFGSGTQLSVL.

The genes are TRBV18 and TRBJ2-1; 7 nucleotides line up with TRBD2. Trimming at V came to 3 bases and at J to 7 bases, leaving 12 bases not matched to a gene. Per the germline V gene, CDR1 is KGHSH and CDR2 is LQKENI. CDR3 length: 16 residues. CDR3 protein: CASSPAAVAGRNEQFF. CDR3 DNA sequence: TGTGCCAGCTCACCGGCCGCGGTAGCGGGCCGAAATGAGCAGTTCTTC.

The count of this clone is one. V usage is TRBV27 and J usage is TRBJ1-5; no reliable D call. In germline, CDR1 is MNHEY, CDR2 SMNVEV (reference sequence). Deletions cut 0 bases from V and 3 bases from J, with 9 bases between. The CDR3 loop spans 15 amino acids. The CDR3 sequence: CASSLSRHANQPQHF. For the CDR3, the DNA is TGTGCCAGCAGTTTATCTAGACATGCCAATCAGCCCCAGCATTTT.

In its sample, this clone was seen once. The chain is built from TRBV19 and TRBJ2-4; 9 positions agree with TRBD2. This CDR3 contains 16 residues. V lost 5 bases and J lost 0; bases outside the gene matches: 5. In germline, CDR1 is LNHDA, CDR2 SQIVND (reference sequence). For the CDR3, the DNA is TGTGCCAGTAGTGCGCGACTAGCGGAAGCCAAAAACATTCAGTACTTC. Translating it yields CASSARLAEAKNIQYF. The entire variable domain, with the rest obtained from reference TRBV19 and TRBJ2-4, is as follows: DGGITQSPKYLFRKEGQNVTLSCEQNLNHDAMYWYRQDPGQGLRLIYYSQIVNDFQKGDIAEGYSVSREKKESFPLTVTSAQKNPTAFYLCASSARLAEAKNIQYFGAGTRLSVL.

The chain joins TRBV28 to TRBJ2-7; 9 bases line up with TRBD1. Unmatched junction bases numbered 9, after V lost 6 bases and J lost 6 bases. Germline V gives CDR1 MDHEN, CDR2 SYDVKM. There are 14 residues in the CDR3. CDR3 region: CASRDRDRVREQYF. CDR3 nucleotides: TGTGCCAGCAGAGACCGGGACAGGGTTCGCGAGCAGTACTTC. The whole variable domain, remainder taken from reference TRBV28 and TRBJ2-7, is DVKVTQSSRYLVKRTGEKVFLECVQDMDHENMFWYRQDPGLGLRLIYFSYDVKMKEKGDIPEGYSVSREKKERFSLILESASTNQTSMYLCASRDRDRVREQYFGPGTRLTVT.

The chain couples TRBV7-9 to TRBJ2-2; tentative D call: TRBD1 (5 bases). Germline CDR1 SEHNR, CDR2 FQNEAQ (reference sequence). The CDR3 runs 16 residues. Trimming cost V 0 bases and J 7 bases, with 15 bases left between them. The CDR3 DNA is TGTGCCAGCAGCTTAGCTTCAGGGATCGGTAACGGGGAGCTGTTTTTT. Translation gives CASSLASGIGNGELFF.

V usage is TRBV29-1 and J usage is TRBJ2-7, with TRBD1 as a possible D gene (6 bases). This CDR3 comprises 13 residues. Germline V gene data show CDR1 as SQVTM and CDR2 as ANQGSEA. V shed 5 bases and J shed 2 bases, with 13 bases lying between them. The CDR3 DNA reads as TGCAGCGTTCGGACAGAAGCCCCCTACGAGCAGTACTTC. This codes for CSVRTEAPYEQYF.

This clone is a singleton in its sample. This rearrangement joins TRBV7-3 to TRBJ2-2, with 7 bases matching TRBD1. Germline lookup yields CDR1 SGHTA and CDR2 FQGTGA. The CDR3 covers 16 residues. With V trimmed by 5 bases and J by 3 bases, 9 bases remained unmatched. The CDR3 region is CASSGIGGADTGELFF. CDR3 DNA sequence: TGTGCCAGCAGCGGGATAGGGGGCGCGGACACCGGGGAGCTGTTTTTT.

This chain links TRBV18 with TRBJ1-3, with a tentative D call TRBD1 (6 bases). The CDR3 contains 16 residues. V shed 6 bases and J shed 9 bases, with 24 bases lying between them. The germline V gene encodes CDR1 KGHSH and CDR2 LQKENI. CDR3 in DNA: TGTGCCAGCTCTAGCTCCCCCGACGGGACAAGGAGCACCATATATTTT. Protein product: CASSSSPDGTRSTIYF.

This sequence joins TRBV7-9 and TRBJ1-1; a possible D gene is TRBD1 (5 bases). Germline CDR1 SEHNR, CDR2 FQNEAQ (reference sequence). CDR3 length: 14 residues. Trimming removed 4 bases from V and 4 bases from J, with 13 bases in between. The CDR3 DNA is TGTGCCAGCAGCTCCGGACAAGTCGGCACTGAAGCTTTCTTT. Protein: CASSSGQVGTEAFF.

J is TRBJ1-1 and V is TRBV5-1; TRBD1 matches at 9 bases. Trimming cost V 0 bases and J 0 bases; bases outside gene matches: 9. Germline CDR1 SGHRS, CDR2 YFSETQ. The CDR3 spans 18 residues. As DNA, the CDR3 is TGCGCCAGCAGCTTGGAGGCGGGACAGGGTTTGTTGAACACTGAAGCTTTCTTT. This codes for CASSLEAGQGLLNTEAFF.

The rearrangement uses TRBV19 and TRBJ1-1, with a possible D match to TRBD1 (6 bases). Trimming removed 3 bases from V and 6 bases from J, with 14 bases in between. Germline V lookup: CDR1 LNHDA, CDR2 SQIVND (reference sequence). CDR3 length: 14 residues. The CDR3 sequence is CASSISGRGAEAFF. CDR3 DNA: TGTGCCAGTAGTATCTCCGGCAGGGGCGCTGAAGCTTTCTTT.

The rearrangement uses TRBV18 and TRBJ1-5, with D perhaps matching TRBD1 (5 bases). The length of the CDR3 is 14 residues. In germline, CDR1 is KGHSH, CDR2 LQKENI. V was clipped by 2 bases and J by 6 bases, with 11 bases between them. The CDR3 region is CASSPTGLGQPQHF. DNA of the CDR3: TGTGCCAGCTCACCAACAGGTTTGGGTCAGCCCCAGCATTTT.